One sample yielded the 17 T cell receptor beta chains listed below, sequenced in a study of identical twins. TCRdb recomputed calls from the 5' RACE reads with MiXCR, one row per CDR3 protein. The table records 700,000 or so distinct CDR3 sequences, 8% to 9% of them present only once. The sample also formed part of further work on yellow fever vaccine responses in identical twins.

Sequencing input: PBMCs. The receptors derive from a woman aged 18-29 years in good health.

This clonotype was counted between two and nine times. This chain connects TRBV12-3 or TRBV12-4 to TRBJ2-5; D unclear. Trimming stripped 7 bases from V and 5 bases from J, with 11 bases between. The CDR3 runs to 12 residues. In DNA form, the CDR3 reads TGTGCCAGCAAGCGCCCTAGGGAGACCCAGTACTTC. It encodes CASKRPRETQYF.

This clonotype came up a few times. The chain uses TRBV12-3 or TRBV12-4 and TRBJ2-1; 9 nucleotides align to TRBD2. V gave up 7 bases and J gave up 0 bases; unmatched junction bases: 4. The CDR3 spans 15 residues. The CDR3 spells CASIKAGGSYNEQFF. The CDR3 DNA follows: TGTGCCAGCATCAAAGCGGGGGGCTCCTACAATGAGCAGTTCTTC.

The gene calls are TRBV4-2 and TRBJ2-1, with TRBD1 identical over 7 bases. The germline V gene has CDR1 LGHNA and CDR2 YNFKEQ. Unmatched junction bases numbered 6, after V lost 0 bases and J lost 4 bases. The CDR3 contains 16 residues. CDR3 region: CASSQEGQAVYNEQFF. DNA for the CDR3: TGTGCCAGCAGCCAAGAAGGACAGGCCGTATACAATGAGCAGTTCTTC.

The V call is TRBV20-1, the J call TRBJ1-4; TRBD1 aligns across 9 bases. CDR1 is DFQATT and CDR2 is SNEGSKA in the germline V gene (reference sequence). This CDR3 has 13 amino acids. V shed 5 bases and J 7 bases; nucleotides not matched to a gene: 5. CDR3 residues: CSAVQGAGEKLFF. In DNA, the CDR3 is TGCAGTGCTGTACAGGGGGCTGGTGAAAAACTGTTTTTT.

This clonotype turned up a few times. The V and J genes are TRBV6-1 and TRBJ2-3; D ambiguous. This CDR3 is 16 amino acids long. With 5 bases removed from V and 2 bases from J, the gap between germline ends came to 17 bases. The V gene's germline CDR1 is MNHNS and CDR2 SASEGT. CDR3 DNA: TGTGCCAGCAGTCCCATTAAGACACCTTACACAGATACGCAGTATTTT. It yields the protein CASSPIKTPYTDTQYF.

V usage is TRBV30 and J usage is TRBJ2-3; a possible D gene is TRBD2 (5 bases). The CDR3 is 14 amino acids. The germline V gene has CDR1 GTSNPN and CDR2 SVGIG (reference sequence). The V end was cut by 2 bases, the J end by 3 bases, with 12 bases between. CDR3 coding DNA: TGTGCCTGGAGTCAAGCGGTCGGAACAGATACGCAGTATTTT. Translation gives CAWSQAVGTDTQYF. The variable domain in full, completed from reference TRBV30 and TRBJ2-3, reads SQTIHQWPATLVQPVGSPLSLECTVEGTSNPNLYWYRQAAGRGLQLLFYSVGIGQISSEVPQNLSASRPQDRQFILSSKKLLLSDSGFYLCAWSQAVGTDTQYFGPGTRLTVL.

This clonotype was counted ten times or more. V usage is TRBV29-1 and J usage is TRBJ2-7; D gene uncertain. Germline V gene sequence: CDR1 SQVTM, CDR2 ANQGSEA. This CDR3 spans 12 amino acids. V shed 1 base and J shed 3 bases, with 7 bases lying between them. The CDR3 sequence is CSVEGRFYEQYF. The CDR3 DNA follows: TGCAGCGTTGAAGGGCGCTTCTACGAGCAGTACTTC.

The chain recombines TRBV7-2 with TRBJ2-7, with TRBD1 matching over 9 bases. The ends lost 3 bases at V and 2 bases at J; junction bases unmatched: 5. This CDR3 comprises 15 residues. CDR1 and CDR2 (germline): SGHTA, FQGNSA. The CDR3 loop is CASSLSDRGAYEQYF. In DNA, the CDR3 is TGTGCCAGCAGCTTGTCCGACAGGGGGGCCTACGAGCAGTACTTC.

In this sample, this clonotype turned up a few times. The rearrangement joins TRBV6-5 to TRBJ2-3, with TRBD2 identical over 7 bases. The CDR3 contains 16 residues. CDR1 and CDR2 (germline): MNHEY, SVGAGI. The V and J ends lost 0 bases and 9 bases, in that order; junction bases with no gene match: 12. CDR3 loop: CASSYSRGSAGGTQYF. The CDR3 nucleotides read TGTGCCAGCAGTTACTCGAGGGGCTCAGCCGGGGGGACGCAGTATTTT.

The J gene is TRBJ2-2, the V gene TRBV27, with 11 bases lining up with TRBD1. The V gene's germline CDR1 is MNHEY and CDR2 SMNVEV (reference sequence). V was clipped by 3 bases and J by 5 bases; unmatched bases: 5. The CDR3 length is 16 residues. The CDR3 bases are TGTGCCAGCAGTTTTGGGACAGGGGGGCGGACCGGGGAGCTGTTTTTT. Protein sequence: CASSFGTGGRTGELFF.

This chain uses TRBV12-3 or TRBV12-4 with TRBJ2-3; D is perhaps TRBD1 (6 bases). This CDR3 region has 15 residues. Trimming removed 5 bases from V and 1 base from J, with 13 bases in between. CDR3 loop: CASSHRDIGTDTQYF. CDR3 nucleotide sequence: TGTGCCAGCAGTCACCGGGACATAGGCACAGATACGCAGTATTTT.

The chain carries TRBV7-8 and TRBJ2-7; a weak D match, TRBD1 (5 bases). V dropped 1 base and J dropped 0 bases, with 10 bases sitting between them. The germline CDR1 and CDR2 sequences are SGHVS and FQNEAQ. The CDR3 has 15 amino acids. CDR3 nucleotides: TGTGCCAGCAGCTTAGGGCCAGGGCGCTCCTACGAGCAGTACTTC. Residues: CASSLGPGRSYEQYF.

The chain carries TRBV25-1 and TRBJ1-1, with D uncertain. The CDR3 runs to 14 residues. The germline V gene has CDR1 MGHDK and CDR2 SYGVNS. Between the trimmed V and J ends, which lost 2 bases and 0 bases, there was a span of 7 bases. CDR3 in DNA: TGTGCCAGCAGTGAAAAGGGCCTGAACACTGAAGCTTTCTTT. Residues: CASSEKGLNTEAFF.

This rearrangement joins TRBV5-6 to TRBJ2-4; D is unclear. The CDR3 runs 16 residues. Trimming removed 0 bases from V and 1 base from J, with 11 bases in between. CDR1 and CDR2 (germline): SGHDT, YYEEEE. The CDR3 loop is CASSLDWEGAKNIQYF. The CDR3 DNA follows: TGTGCCAGCAGCTTGGATTGGGAAGGGGCCAAAAACATTCAGTACTTC.

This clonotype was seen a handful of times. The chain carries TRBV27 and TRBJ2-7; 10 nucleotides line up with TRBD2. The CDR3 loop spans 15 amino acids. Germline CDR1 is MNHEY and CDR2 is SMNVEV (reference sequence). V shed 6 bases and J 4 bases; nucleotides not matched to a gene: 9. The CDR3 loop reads CASSRGTSDPYEQYF. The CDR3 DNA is TGTGCCAGCAGCCGAGGGACTAGCGACCCGTACGAGCAGTACTTC.

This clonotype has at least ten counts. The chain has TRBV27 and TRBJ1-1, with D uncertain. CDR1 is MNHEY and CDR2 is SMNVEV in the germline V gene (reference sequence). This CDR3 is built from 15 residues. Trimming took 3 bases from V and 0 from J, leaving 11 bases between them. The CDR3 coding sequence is TGTGCCAGCAGTTTTCGAGTTGGTATGAACACTGAAGCTTTCTTT. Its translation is CASSFRVGMNTEAFF.

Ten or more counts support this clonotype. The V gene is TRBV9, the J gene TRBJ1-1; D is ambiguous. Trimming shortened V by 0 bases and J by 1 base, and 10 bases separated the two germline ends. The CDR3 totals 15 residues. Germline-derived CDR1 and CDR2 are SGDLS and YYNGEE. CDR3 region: CASSVAVGANTEAFF. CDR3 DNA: TGTGCCAGCAGCGTAGCTGTGGGCGCGAACACTGAAGCTTTCTTT.